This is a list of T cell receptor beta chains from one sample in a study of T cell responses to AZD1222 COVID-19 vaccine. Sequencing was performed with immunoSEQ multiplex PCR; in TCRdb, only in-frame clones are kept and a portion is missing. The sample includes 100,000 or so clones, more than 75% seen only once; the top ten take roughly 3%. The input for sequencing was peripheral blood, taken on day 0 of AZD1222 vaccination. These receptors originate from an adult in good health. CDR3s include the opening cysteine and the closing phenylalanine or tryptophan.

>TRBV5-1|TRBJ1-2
CASSRRQGLYGYTF
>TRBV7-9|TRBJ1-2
CASSPDVSTYGYTF
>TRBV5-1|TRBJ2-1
CASSLGGGAAYNEQFF
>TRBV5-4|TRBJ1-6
CASSTQRGSNSPLHF
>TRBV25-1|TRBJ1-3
CASSGLGTAGNTIYF
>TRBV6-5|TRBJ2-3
CASSYSRARDTQYF
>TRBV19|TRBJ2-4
CASSIPQGGAGKNIQYF
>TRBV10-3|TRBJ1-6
CAIGSSYNSPLHF
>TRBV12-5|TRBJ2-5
CASASRDREETQYF
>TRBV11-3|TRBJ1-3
CASSIYSGNTIYF
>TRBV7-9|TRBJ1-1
CASSSREGLNTEAFF
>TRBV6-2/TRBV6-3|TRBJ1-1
CASSRDRGNTEAFF
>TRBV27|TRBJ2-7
CASSLSPRITSEQYF
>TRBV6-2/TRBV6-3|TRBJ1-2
CASSYLLANYGYTF
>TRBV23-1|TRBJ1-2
CASSPVTHFGESNYGYTF
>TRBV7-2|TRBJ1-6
CASSLSGDNSPLHF
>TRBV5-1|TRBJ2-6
CASSLGQGPGANVLTF
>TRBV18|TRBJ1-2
CASSPEEHGYTF
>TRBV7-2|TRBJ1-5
CASSWGRGGNQPQHF
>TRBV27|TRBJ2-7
CVSYPRGGDYEQYF
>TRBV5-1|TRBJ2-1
CASSRGMSIDEQFF
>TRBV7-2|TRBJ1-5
CASSFDGPGLNQPQHF
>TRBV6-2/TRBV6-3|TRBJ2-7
CASSYWASSYEQYF
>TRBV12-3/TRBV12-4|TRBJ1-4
CASTWGRGLELFF
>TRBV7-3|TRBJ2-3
CASSFDYADTQYF